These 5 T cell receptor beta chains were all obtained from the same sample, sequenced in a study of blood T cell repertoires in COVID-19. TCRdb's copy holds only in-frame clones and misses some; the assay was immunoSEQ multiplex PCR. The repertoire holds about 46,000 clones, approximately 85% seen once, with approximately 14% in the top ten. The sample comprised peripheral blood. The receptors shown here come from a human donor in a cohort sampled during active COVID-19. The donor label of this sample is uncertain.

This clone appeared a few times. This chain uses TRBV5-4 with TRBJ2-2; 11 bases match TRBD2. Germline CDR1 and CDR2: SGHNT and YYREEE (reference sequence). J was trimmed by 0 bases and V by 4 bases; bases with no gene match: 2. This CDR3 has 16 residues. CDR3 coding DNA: TGTGCCAGCAGCGGTAGCGGGGGGGCGAACACCGGGGAGCTGTTTTTT. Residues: CASSGSGGANTGELFF.

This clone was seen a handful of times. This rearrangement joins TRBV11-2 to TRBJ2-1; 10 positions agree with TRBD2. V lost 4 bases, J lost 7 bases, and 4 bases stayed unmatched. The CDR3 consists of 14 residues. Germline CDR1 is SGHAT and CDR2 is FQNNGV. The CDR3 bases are TGTGCCAGCAGCTCACTAGCGGGGTTTAATGAGCAGTTCTTC. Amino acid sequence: CASSSLAGFNEQFF.

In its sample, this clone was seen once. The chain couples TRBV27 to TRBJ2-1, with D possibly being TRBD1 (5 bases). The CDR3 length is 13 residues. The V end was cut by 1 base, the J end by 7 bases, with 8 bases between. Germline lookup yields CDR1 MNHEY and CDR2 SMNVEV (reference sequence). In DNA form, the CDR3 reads TGTGCCAGCAGTTTATTTAGGGGTAATGAGCAGTTCTTC. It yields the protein CASSLFRGNEQFF.

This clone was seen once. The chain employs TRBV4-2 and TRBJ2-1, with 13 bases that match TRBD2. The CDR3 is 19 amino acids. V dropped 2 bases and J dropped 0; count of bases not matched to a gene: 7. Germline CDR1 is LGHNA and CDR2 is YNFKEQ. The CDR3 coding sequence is TGTGCCAGCAGCCAACTGACTAGCGGGGGGTTTGGCTCCTACAATGAGCAGTTCTTC. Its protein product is CASSQLTSGGFGSYNEQFF.

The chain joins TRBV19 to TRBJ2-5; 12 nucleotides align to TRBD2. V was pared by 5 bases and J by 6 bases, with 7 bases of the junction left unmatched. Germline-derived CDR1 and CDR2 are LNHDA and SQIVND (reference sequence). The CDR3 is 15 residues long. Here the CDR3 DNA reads TGTGCCAGTAGTGCCCAGACTAGCGGGGGAAAGACCCAGTACTTC. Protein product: CASSAQTSGGKTQYF.